One and the same sample provided the 14 T cell receptor beta chains below, sequenced in a study of OX40 agonist ivuxolimab in advanced cancers. Method: immunoSEQ multiplex PCR; TCRdb's copy keeps in-frame clones and lacks some. In the table there are tens of thousands of clones, under 90% of which are singletons. This specimen was CD4+ or CD8+ T cells sorted from blood, taken in a trial of the OX40 agonist ivuxolimab. The source is an adult with an advanced solid tumor such as melanoma, head and neck, liver or kidney cancer.

J is TRBJ1-2 and V is TRBV12-5; D gene ambiguous. Deletions cut 3 bases from V and 8 bases from J, with 10 bases between. Germline V gene sequence: CDR1 LGHNT, CDR2 FRNRAP. The CDR3 has 12 amino acids. CDR3 bases: TGTGCTAGTGGTTTACCGACCCACGGCTACACCTTC. Translation gives CASGLPTHGYTF.

About this clone: The sample holds other DNA sequences that translate to the same CDR3. The genes are TRBV7-3 and TRBJ2-7; TRBD1 might be the D (5 bases). The V end lost 2 bases, the J end lost 3 bases, and 11 bases lay between the germline ends. In germline, CDR1 is SGHTA, CDR2 FQGTGA. This CDR3 region has 14 residues. The CDR3 nucleotides are TGTGCCAGCAGCTTAGCACTGCAGGGCTACGAGCAGTACTTC. This encodes CASSLALQGYEQYF.

The rearrangement joins TRBV18 to TRBJ2-3, with D perhaps being TRBD1 or TRBD2 (5 bases each). Germline values: CDR1 KGHSH, CDR2 LQKENI. The length of the CDR3 is 16 residues. The ends were cut back, 8 bases at V and 5 bases at J, with 23 bases in the middle. For the CDR3, the DNA is TGTGCCAGCGCCGGGGTAGAGGGGCAGGGCCTAGATACGCAGTATTTT. Translation gives CASAGVEGQGLDTQYF.

The chain employs TRBV11-2 and TRBJ2-7, with D tentatively TRBD1 or TRBD2 (5 bases each). The CDR3 has 15 residues. The V and J ends lost 2 bases and 1 base respectively, with 12 bases between them. The germline CDR1 and CDR2 sequences are SGHAT and FQNNGV. This CDR3 is CASSLWLGDSYEQYF. CDR3 sequence (DNA): TGTGCCAGCAGCTTATGGTTGGGGGATTCCTACGAGCAGTACTTC.

The chain links TRBV11-2 to TRBJ2-2; 9 nucleotides line up with TRBD1. From germline, CDR1 is SGHAT and CDR2 FQNNGV. Trimming at V came to 4 bases and at J to 4 bases, leaving 4 bases not matched to a gene. The CDR3 is 15 amino acids. CDR3 nucleotide sequence: TGTGCCAGCAGCTCCAACAGGGGGCTCACCGGGGAGCTGTTTTTT. Protein product: CASSSNRGLTGELFF.

This chain joins TRBV27 and TRBJ1-5, with TRBD1 identical over 11 bases. J gave up 14 bases and V 2 bases, and 14 bases lay outside the gene matches. This CDR3 is built from 16 residues. Germline V lookup: CDR1 MNHEY, CDR2 SMNVEV (reference sequence). CDR3: CASSLNDRDRGIVKHF. For the CDR3, the DNA is TGTGCCAGCAGTTTAAATGATCGGGACAGGGGGATCGTGAAGCATTTT.

The chain couples TRBV6-5 to TRBJ1-1, with a weak D call TRBD1 (5 bases). The V end was cut by 2 bases, the J end by 0 bases, with 13 bases between. The germline V gene encodes CDR1 MNHEY and CDR2 SVGAGI. The CDR3 is made up of 16 amino acids. In DNA, the CDR3 is TGTGCCAGCAGTTACGTGGGGGTGCGAATGAACACTGAAGCTTTCTTT. Translation: CASSYVGVRMNTEAFF.

In its sample, this clone was seen once. The chain has TRBV6-5 and TRBJ1-6; D is ambiguous. V shed 2 bases and J shed 0 bases, with 5 bases lying between them. Germline V gene data show CDR1 as MNHEY and CDR2 as SVGAGI. CDR3 size: 15 residues. The CDR3 DNA follows: TGTGCCAGCAGTTACGAGGGCTCCTATAATTCACCCCTCCACTTT. Residues: CASSYEGSYNSPLHF.

The rearrangement uses TRBV28 and TRBJ2-1; TRBD2 agrees at 14 bases. After removal of 5 bases from V and 9 bases from J, the junction contained 6 bases not matched to a gene. This CDR3 region has 15 residues. Germline CDR1 is MDHEN and CDR2 is SYDVKM. This CDR3 reads CASSAGTSGSVEQFF. CDR3 DNA sequence: TGTGCCAGCAGTGCTGGGACTAGCGGGAGTGTTGAGCAGTTCTTC.

This sequence joins TRBV7-9 and TRBJ2-7; no clear D. This CDR3 spans 12 amino acids. Trimming shortened V by 2 bases and J by 2 bases, and 4 bases separated the two germline ends. Germline V gene data show CDR1 as SEHNR and CDR2 as FQNEAQ (reference sequence). CDR3 coding DNA: TGTGCCAGCAGCTTAAGTGCCTACGAGCAGTACTTC. This sequence encodes CASSLSAYEQYF.

The genes are TRBV27 and TRBJ1-2; 7 bases line up with TRBD1. V was clipped by 4 bases and J by 0 bases; unmatched bases: 5. Germline CDR1 is MNHEY and CDR2 is SMNVEV (reference sequence). This CDR3 has 15 amino acids. Written as DNA, the CDR3 is TGTGCCAGCAGTTCGCAGACAGGGACTAACTATGGCTACACCTTC. It encodes CASSSQTGTNYGYTF.

This clone was detected once. The rearrangement links TRBV27 to TRBJ2-3; TRBD1 matches 10 bases. From germline, CDR1 is MNHEY and CDR2 SMNVEV (reference sequence). With 2 bases clipped from V and 3 bases from J, the junction kept 5 bases outside the gene matches. CDR3 length: 16 residues. The CDR3 protein is CASSLGTGVRTDTQYF. CDR3 in DNA: TGTGCCAGCAGTTTAGGGACAGGGGTAAGGACAGATACGCAGTATTTT.

The gene calls are TRBV5-6 and TRBJ2-2, with D possibly matching TRBD2 (6 bases). From germline, CDR1 is SGHDT and CDR2 YYEEEE. Trimming took off 4 bases at V and 1 base at J, with 14 bases between the two ends. This CDR3 has 16 residues. The CDR3 here is CASSTKGLQNTGELFF. CDR3 nucleotide sequence: TGTGCCAGCAGCACGAAGGGACTTCAGAACACCGGGGAGCTGTTTTTT.

The chain carries TRBV9 and TRBJ2-3; D assignment may be TRBD1 or TRBD2 (5 bases each). The CDR3 consists of 14 residues. CDR1 and CDR2 from the germline V gene are SGDLS and YYNGEE. With 2 bases removed from V and 0 bases from J, the gap between germline ends came to 7 bases. CDR3 sequence (DNA): TGTGCCAGCAGCGTTGAGGGGAGCACAGATACGCAGTATTTT. Translating gives CASSVEGSTDTQYF. Full variable domain (remainder filled in from reference TRBV9 and TRBJ2-3): DSGVTQTPKHLITATGQRVTLRCSPRSGDLSVYWYQQSLDQGLQFLIQYYNGEERAKGNILERFSAQQFPDLHSELNLSSLELGDSALYFCASSVEGSTDTQYFGPGTRLTVL.